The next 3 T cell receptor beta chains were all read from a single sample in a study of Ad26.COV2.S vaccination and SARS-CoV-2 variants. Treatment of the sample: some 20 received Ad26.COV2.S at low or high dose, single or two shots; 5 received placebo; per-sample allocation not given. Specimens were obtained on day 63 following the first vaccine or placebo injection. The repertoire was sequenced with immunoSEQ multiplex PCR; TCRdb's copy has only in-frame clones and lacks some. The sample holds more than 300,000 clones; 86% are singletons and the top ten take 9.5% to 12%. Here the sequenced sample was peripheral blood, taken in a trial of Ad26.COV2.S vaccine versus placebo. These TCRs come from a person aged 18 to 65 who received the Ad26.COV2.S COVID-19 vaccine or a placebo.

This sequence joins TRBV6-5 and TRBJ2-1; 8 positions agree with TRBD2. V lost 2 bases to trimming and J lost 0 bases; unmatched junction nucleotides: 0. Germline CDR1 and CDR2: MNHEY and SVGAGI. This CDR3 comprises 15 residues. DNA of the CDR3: TGTGCCAGCAGTTACGCGGGGGGCTCCTACAATGAGCAGTTCTTC. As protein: CASSYAGGSYNEQFF.

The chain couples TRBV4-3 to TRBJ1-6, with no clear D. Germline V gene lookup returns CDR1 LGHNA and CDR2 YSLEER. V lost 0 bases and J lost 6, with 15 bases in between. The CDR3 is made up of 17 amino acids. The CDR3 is CASSQEFLGRINSPLHF. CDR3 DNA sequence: TGCGCCAGCAGCCAAGAGTTTCTCGGACGGATTAATTCACCCCTCCACTTT.

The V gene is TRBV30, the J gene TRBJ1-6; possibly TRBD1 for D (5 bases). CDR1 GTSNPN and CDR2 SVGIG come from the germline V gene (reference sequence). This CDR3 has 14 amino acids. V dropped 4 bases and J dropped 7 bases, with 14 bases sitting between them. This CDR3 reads CAWTPRDPNSPLHF. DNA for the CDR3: TGTGCCTGGACCCCCCGGGACCCAAATTCACCCCTCCACTTT.